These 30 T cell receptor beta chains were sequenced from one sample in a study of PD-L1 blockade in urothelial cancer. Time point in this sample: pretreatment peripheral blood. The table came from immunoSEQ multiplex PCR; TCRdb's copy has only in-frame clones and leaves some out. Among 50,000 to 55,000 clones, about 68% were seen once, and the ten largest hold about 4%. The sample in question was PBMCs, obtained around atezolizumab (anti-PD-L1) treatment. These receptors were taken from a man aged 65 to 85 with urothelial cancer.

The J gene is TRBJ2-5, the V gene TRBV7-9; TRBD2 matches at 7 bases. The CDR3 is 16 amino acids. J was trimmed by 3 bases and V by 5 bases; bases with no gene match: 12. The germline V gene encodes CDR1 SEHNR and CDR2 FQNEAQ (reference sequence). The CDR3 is CASSPPRTRNEETQYF. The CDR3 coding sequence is TGTGCCAGCAGCCCCCCCCGGACTAGAAACGAAGAGACCCAGTACTTC.

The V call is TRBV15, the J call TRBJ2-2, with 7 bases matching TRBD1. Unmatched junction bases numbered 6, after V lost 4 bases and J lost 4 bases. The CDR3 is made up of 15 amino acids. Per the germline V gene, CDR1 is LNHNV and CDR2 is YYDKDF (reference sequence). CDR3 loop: CATSKGQAVTGELFF. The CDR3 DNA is TGTGCCACCAGCAAAGGACAGGCTGTCACCGGGGAGCTGTTTTTT.

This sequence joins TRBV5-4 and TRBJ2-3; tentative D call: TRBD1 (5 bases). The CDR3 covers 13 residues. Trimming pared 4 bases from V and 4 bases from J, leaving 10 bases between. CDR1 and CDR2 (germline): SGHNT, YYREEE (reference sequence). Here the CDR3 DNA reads TGTGCCAGCAGCAGAGACAGATCAGATACGCAGTATTTT. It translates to CASSRDRSDTQYF.

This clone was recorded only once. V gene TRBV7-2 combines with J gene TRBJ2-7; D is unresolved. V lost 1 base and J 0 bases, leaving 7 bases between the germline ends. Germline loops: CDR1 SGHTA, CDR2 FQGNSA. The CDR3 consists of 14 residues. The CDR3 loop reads CASSLDVSSYEQYF. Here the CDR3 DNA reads TGTGCCAGCAGCTTAGATGTCAGCTCCTACGAGCAGTACTTC.

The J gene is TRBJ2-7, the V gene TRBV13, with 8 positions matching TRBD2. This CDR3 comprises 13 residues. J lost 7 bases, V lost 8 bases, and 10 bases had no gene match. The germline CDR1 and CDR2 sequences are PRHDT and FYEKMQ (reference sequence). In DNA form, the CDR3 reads TGTGCCAGCGGCAAAGCGGGAGCCCCTGAGCAGTACTTC. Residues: CASGKAGAPEQYF.

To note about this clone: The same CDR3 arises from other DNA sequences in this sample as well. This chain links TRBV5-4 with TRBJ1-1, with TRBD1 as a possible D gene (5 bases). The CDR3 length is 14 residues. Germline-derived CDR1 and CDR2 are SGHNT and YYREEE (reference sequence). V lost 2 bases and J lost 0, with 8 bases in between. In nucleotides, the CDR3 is TGTGCCAGCAGCTTAGACAGCCTGAACACTGAAGCTTTCTTT. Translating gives CASSLDSLNTEAFF.

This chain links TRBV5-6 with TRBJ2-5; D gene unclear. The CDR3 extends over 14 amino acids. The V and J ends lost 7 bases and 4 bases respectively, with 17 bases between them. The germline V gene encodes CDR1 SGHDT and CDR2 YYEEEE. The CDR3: CASWVSPRRETQYF. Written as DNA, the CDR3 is TGTGCCAGCTGGGTCTCACCGAGGCGAGAGACCCAGTACTTC. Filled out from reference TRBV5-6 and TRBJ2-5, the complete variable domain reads DAGVTQSPTHLIKTRGQQVTLRCSPKSGHDTVSWYQQALGQGPQFIFQYYEEEERQRGNFPDRFSGHQFPNYSSELNVNALLLGDSALYLCASWVSPRRETQYFGPGTRLLVL.

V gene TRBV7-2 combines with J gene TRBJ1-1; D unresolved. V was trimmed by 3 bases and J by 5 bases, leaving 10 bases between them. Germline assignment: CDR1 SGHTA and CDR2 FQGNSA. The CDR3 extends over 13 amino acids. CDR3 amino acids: CASSFMGGTEAFF. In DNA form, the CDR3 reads TGTGCCAGCAGCTTTATGGGAGGTACTGAAGCTTTCTTT.

The CDR3 sequence: CASSGEKDRGPHSGNTIYF. In DNA form, the CDR3 reads TGCGCCAGCAGTGGGGAGAAGGACAGGGGCCCGCACTCTGGAAACACCATATATTTT. V gene TRBV10-1 combines with J gene TRBJ1-3; 9 nucleotides match TRBD1. V lost 4 bases, J lost 0 bases, and 13 bases stayed unmatched. CDR3 length: 19 amino acids. Germline lookup yields CDR1 WNHNN and CDR2 SYGVQD (reference sequence).

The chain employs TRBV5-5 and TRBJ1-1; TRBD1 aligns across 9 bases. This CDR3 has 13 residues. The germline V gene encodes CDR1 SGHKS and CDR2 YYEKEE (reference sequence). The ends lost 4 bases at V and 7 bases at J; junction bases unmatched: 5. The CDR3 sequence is CASSIDRGFEAFF. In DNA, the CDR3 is TGTGCCAGCAGCATAGACAGGGGGTTTGAAGCTTTCTTT.

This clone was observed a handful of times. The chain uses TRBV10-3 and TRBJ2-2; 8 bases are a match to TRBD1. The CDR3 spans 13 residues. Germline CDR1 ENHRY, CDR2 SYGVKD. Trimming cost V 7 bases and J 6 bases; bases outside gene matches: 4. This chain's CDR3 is CAITDRGAGELFF. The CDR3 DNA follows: TGTGCCATCACCGACAGGGGCGCCGGGGAGCTGTTTTTT.

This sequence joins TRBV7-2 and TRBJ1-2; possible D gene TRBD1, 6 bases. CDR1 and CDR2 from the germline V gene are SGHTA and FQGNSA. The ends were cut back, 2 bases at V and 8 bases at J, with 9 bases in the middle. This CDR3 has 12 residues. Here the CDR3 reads CASSLNREGYTF. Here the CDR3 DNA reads TGTGCCAGCAGCTTAAACAGGGAAGGCTACACCTTC.

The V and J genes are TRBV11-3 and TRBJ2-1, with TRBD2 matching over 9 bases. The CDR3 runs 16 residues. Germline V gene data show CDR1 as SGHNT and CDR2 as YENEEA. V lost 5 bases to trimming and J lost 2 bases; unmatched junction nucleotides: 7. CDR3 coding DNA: TGTGCCAGCAGCCCTCTTAGCGGGAGCACCTACAATGAGCAGTTCTTC. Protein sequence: CASSPLSGSTYNEQFF.

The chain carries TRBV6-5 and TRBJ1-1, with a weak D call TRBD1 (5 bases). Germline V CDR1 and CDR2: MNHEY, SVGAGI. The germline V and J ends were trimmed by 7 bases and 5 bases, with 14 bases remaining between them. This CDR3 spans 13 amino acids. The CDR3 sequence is CASTYGGGTEAFF. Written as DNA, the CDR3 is TGTGCCAGCACCTACGGGGGGGGAACTGAAGCTTTCTTT.

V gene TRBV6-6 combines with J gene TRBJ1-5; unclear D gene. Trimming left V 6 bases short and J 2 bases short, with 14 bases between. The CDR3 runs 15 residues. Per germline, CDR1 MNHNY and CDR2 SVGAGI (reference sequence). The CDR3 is CASRSSAGGNQPQHF. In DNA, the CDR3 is TGTGCCAGCAGGTCCAGCGCGGGCGGCAATCAGCCCCAGCATTTT.

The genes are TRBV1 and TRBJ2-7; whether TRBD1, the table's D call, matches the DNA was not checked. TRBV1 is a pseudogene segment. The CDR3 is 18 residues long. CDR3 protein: CTSSQEWFRGQGAHEQYF. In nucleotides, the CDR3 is TGCACCAGCAGCCAAGAATGGTTTAGGGGGCAGGGGGCACACGAGCAGTACTTC.

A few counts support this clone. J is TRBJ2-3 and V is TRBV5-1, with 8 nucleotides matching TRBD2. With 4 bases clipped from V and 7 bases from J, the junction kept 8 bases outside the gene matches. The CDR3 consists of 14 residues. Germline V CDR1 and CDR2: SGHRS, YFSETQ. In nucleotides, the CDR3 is TGCGCCAGCAGCGTAGGAAGCGGGAGCAATACGCAGTATTTT. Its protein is CASSVGSGSNTQYF.

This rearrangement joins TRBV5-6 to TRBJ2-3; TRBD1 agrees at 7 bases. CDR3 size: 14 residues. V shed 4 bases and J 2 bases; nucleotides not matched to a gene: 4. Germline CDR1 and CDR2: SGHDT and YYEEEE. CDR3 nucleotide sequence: TGTGCCAGCAGCGGGGGACAGCCCACAGATACGCAGTATTTT. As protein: CASSGGQPTDTQYF.

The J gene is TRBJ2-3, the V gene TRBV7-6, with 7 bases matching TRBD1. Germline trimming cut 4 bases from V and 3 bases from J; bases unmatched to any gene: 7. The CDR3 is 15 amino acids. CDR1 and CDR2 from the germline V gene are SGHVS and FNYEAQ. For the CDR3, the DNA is TGTGCCAGCAGCTCCCAGGGGGAAAGGACAGATACGCAGTATTTT. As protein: CASSSQGERTDTQYF.

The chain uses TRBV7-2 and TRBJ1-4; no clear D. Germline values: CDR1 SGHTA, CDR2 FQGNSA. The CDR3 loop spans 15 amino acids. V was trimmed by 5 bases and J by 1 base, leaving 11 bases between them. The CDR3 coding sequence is TGTGCCAGCAGCCCGAAGCGGGGAACTAATGAAAAACTGTTTTTT. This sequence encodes CASSPKRGTNEKLFF. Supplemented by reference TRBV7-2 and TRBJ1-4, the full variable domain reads GAGVSQSPSNKVTEKGKDVELRCDPISGHTALYWYRQSLGQGLEFLIYFQGNSAPDKSGLPSDRFSAERTGGSVSTLTIQRTQQEDSAVYLCASSPKRGTNEKLFFGSGTQLSVL.

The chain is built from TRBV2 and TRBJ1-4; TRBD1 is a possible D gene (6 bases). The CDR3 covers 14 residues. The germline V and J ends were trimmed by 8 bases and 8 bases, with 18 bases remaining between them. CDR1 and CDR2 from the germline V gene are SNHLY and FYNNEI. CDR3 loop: CASFSGQKGEKLFF. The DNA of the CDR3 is TGTGCCAGCTTCTCGGGACAAAAAGGGGAAAAACTGTTTTTT. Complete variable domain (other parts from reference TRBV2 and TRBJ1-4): EPEVTQTPSHQVTQMGQEVILRCVPISNHLYFYWYRQILGQKVEFLVSFYNNEISEKSEIFDDQFSVERPDGSNFTLKIRSTKLEDSAMYFCASFSGQKGEKLFFGSGTQLSVL.

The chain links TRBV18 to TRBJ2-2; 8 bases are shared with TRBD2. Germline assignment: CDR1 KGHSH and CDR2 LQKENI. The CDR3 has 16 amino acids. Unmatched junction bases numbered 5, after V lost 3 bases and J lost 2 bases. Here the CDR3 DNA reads TGTGCCAGCTCACCGTTTACTAGCGGAAACACCGGGGAGCTGTTTTTT. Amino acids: CASSPFTSGNTGELFF.

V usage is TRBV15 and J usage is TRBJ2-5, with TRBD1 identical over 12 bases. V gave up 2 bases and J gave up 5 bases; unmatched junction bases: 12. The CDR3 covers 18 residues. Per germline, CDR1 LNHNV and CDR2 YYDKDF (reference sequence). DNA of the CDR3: TGTGCCACCAGCAGAAAGAGGGGGACAGGGGGCTTTGGGGAGACCCAGTACTTC. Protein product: CATSRKRGTGGFGETQYF.

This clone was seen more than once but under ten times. The CDR3 loop reads CATSRGQERNYGYTF. Written as DNA, the CDR3 is TGTGCCACCAGCAGGGGACAGGAAAGGAACTATGGCTACACCTTC. J is TRBJ1-2 and V is TRBV15, with 8 bases fitting TRBD1. After removal of 3 bases from V and 2 bases from J, the junction contained 5 bases not matched to a gene. Looked up from germline, CDR1 is LNHNV and CDR2 is YYDKDF (reference sequence). The CDR3 consists of 15 residues.

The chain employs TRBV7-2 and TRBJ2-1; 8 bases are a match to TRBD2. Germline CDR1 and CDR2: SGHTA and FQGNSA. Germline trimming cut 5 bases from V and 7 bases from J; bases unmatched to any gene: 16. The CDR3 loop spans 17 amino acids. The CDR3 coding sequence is TGTGCCAGCAGCGGCGGTGAATTTCGGGGGGGTCCAAATGAGCAGTTCTTC. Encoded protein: CASSGGEFRGGPNEQFF.

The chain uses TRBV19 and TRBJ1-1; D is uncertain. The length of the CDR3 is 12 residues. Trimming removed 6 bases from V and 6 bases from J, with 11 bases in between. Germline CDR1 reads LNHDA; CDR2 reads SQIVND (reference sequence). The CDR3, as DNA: TGTGCCAGTAGCCGGCGTCTAGCTGAAGCTTTCTTT. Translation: CASSRRLAEAFF. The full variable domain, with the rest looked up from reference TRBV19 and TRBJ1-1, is DGGITQSPKYLFRKEGQNVTLSCEQNLNHDAMYWYRQDPGQGLRLIYYSQIVNDFQKGDIAEGYSVSREKKESFPLTVTSAQKNPTAFYLCASSRRLAEAFFGQGTRLTVV.

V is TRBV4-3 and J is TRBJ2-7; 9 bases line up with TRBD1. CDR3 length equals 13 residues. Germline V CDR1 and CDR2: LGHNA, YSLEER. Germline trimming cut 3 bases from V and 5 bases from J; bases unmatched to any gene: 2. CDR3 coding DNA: TGCGCCAGCAGCCAGGACAGGGGCCACGAGCAGTACTTC. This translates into CASSQDRGHEQYF.

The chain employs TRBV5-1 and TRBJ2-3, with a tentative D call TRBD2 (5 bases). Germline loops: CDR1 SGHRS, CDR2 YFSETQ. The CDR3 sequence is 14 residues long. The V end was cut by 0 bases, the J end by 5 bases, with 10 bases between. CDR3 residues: CASSLETSRDTQYF. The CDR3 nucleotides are TGCGCCAGCAGCTTGGAAACTAGTCGAGATACGCAGTATTTT.

The DNA for the CDR3 is TGTGCCAGCAGAGCGGGAGGCCGGGAGACCCAGTACTTC. Protein sequence: CASRAGGRETQYF. The V gene is TRBV6-6, the J gene TRBJ2-5; 9 positions match TRBD2. Germline V CDR1 and CDR2: MNHNY, SVGAGI (reference sequence). The CDR3 runs to 13 residues. V dropped 6 bases and J dropped 5; count of bases not matched to a gene: 4.

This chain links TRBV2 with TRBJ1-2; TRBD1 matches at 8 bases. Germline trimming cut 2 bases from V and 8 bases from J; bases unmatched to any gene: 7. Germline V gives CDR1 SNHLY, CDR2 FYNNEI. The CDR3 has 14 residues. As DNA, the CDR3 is TGTGCCAGCAGTGAAACCAGGGGGCCAGAAGGCTACACCTTC. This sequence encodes CASSETRGPEGYTF.